The 9 T cell receptor beta chains presented below share a single source sample, sequenced in a study of T cell repertoires in cytomegalovirus infection. One entry per CDR3 protein, called by TCRdb with MiXCR from the reads. Of 490,000 or so distinct CDR3 sequences in the sample, about 11% were seen once. Material for sequencing was PBMCs. The receptor source for this set is a human donor in good health (CMV status not recorded). Some clones in this sample may be carry-over from other donors' samples.

The sample holds many counts of this clonotype. The chain links TRBV19 to TRBJ2-3; 8 bases are a match to TRBD1. The CDR3 has 15 amino acids. The J segment lost 4 bases and the V segment lost 5 bases, leaving 8 bases of the junction unmatched. Germline V gene sequence: CDR1 LNHDA, CDR2 SQIVND (reference sequence). CDR3 residues: CASSYRGATSDTQYF. CDR3 sequence (DNA): TGTGCCAGTAGTTACAGGGGGGCTACATCAGATACGCAGTATTTT.

Turning to this clonotype: Germline and junction disagree at one end, which may indicate a read error. The rearrangement joins TRBV7-4 to TRBJ2-7; 9 bases line up with TRBD2. This CDR3 spans 18 amino acids. Germline V gene data show CDR1 as SGHVT and CDR2 as SQSDAQ. Here the CDR3 reads CASSLAPRGAGGGNEQCF. The CDR3 DNA is TGTGCCAGCAGCTTGGCCCCCAGGGGAGCGGGGGGCGGAAACGAGCAGTGCTTC.

The V gene is TRBV5-4, the J gene TRBJ2-3; 9 bases are shared with TRBD2. V lost 0 bases to trimming and J lost 2 bases; unmatched junction nucleotides: 1. The germline gives CDR1 SGHNT, CDR2 YYREEE (reference sequence). The CDR3 totals 15 residues. CDR3 amino acids: CASSLGGRVTDTQYF. The CDR3 DNA reads TGTGCCAGCAGCTTGGGCGGGAGGGTCACAGATACGCAGTATTTT. The full variable domain, completed using reference TRBV5-4 and TRBJ2-3, is ETGVTQSPTHLIKTRGQQVTLRCSSQSGHNTVSWYQQALGQGPQFIFQYYREEENGRGNFPPRFSGLQFPNYSSELNVNALELDDSALYLCASSLGGRVTDTQYFGPGTRLTVL.

This clonotype has at least ten counts. The rearrangement uses TRBV5-4 and TRBJ2-3; the match to TRBD2 covers 7 bases. There are 16 residues in the CDR3. Germline V lookup: CDR1 SGHNT, CDR2 YYREEE (reference sequence). V lost 4 bases, J lost 7 bases, and 15 bases stayed unmatched. CDR3 bases: TGTGCCAGCAGCCAACCACCGGGACTACAAGGCAATACGCAGTATTTT. It codes for CASSQPPGLQGNTQYF. Full variable domain (remainder filled in from reference TRBV5-4 and TRBJ2-3): ETGVTQSPTHLIKTRGQQVTLRCSSQSGHNTVSWYQQALGQGPQFIFQYYREEENGRGNFPPRFSGLQFPNYSSELNVNALELDDSALYLCASSQPPGLQGNTQYFGPGTRLTVL.

This clonotype showed up many times. The rearrangement joins TRBV20-1 to TRBJ2-1; weak D call: TRBD1 (5 bases). Germline CDR1 and CDR2: DFQATT and SNEGSKA (reference sequence). CDR3 size: 14 residues. Deletions cut 1 base from V and 9 bases from J, with 16 bases between. CDR3 DNA: TGCAGTGCTAGAGGTCGGGCAGGGTCCGGTGAGCAGTTCTTC. It is translated as CSARGRAGSGEQFF.

This clonotype was seen many times. This CDR3 reads CASSQSRLAVVDTQYF. The CDR3 bases are TGCGCCAGCAGTCAATCGAGACTAGCGGTCGTTGATACGCAGTATTTT. The V call is TRBV23-1, the J call TRBJ2-3; TRBD2 matches at 9 bases. TRBV23-1 belongs to the ORF category, with a function that is uncertain. V dropped 0 bases and J dropped 6; count of bases not matched to a gene: 7. This CDR3 is built from 16 residues.

J is TRBJ2-5 and V is TRBV15; TRBD2 is a possible D gene (6 bases). The CDR3 sequence is 13 residues long. Trimming removed 8 bases at V and 3 bases at J, with 13 bases between. The germline gives CDR1 LNHNV, CDR2 YYDKDF (reference sequence). The CDR3 DNA reads as TGTGCCACCCTTCCGGAGGGTAAAGAGACCCAGTACTTC. This gives the protein CATLPEGKETQYF.

This clonotype turned up a few times. The chain employs TRBV12-3 or TRBV12-4 and TRBJ1-5; tentative D call: TRBD1 (5 bases). V gave up 8 bases and J gave up 14 bases, with 19 bases separating them. There are 12 residues in the CDR3. The CDR3 DNA reads as TGTGCCAGCTCCCCTCCCGGGGGAGCCGAGCATTTT. Protein: CASSPPGGAEHF.

This clonotype turned up a few times. This chain uses TRBV2 with TRBJ1-2; 9 bases match TRBD1. Per the germline V gene, CDR1 is SNHLY and CDR2 is FYNNEI. This CDR3 comprises 14 residues. The V segment lost 6 bases and the J segment 2 bases; nucleotides outside the gene matches: 4. Written as DNA, the CDR3 is TGTGCCAGCAGCGGACAGGGGCGGAACTATGGCTACACCTTC. Its protein is CASSGQGRNYGYTF.